Listed below are T cell receptor beta chains from one sample, sequenced in a study of blood T cell repertoires in COVID-19. Assay: immunoSEQ multiplex PCR; the TCRdb copy retains only in-frame clones and omits some. The repertoire holds about 330,000 clones, with approximately 88% as singletons. The sequenced material came from peripheral blood. These TCRs come from a woman aged 50 to 60 with active or convalescent COVID-19. CDR3s include the opening cysteine and the closing phenylalanine or tryptophan. Fields, in order: J gene, V gene, clone size, D gene, CDR3 DNA, CDR3 protein. The D gene is left open where the match is weak. Size values are once, few and many counts, or a class for expanded clones, and some rows have none.

TRBJ2-7,TRBV7-9,.,TRBD1,TGTGCCAGCAGCTCATCTGACAGGGACCCCTACGAGCAGTACTTC,CASSSSDRDPYEQYF
TRBJ1-2,TRBV2,.,.,TGTGCCAGCAGTGAAGGGATGGCGGTGAGTGGCTACACCTTC,CASSEGMAVSGYTF
TRBJ1-2,TRBV2,few,.,TGTGCCAGCTGTAGGGAGATAAACTATGGCTACACCTTC,CASCREINYGYTF
TRBJ2-5,TRBV7-2,.,.,TGTGCCAGCAGCAAAAATTCAGGGAATCGAGAGACCCAGTACTTC,CASSKNSGNRETQYF
TRBJ1-2,TRBV6-5,.,TRBD1,TGTGCCAGCAGTCGAGGACAGGGGAACTATGGCTACACCTTC,CASSRGQGNYGYTF
TRBJ1-2,TRBV27,once,.,TGTGCCAGCAGTTCTACCCGGTACAGCTACTATGGCTACACCTTC,CASSSTRYSYYGYTF
TRBJ1-2,TRBV19,.,TRBD1,TGTGCCAGTAGTATCTCAGGGGGGATCTATGGCTACACCTTC,CASSISGGIYGYTF
TRBJ2-7,TRBV5-4,.,.,TGTGCCAGCAGCTTAGACATAGCCTACGAGCAGTACTTC,CASSLDIAYEQYF
TRBJ2-3,TRBV10-3,.,TRBD2,TGTGCCATCAGTGAAATTTTTTACAGGGAAGTTTCGCGGACTAGCGGGAGGGCGGGCGGTGATTTT,CAISEIFYREVSRTSGRAGGDF
TRBJ2-2,TRBV5-1,.,TRBD1,TGCGCCAGCAGCTCCACGCCTGATAGGACAGGGGCGGCCGGGGAGCTGTTTTTT,CASSSTPDRTGAAGELFF
TRBJ2-3,TRBV5-8,.,.,TGTGCCAGCAGCTTGGGGACAGCTAAAGATACGCAGTATTTT,CASSLGTAKDTQYF
TRBJ1-4,TRBV18,once,.,TGTGCCAGCTCACGAACAGGTGCAACTAATGAAAAACTGTTTTTT,CASSRTGATNEKLFF
TRBJ1-2,TRBV27,.,TRBD1,TGTGCCAGCAGACCAGGGGGTGGCTATGGCTACACCTTC,CASRPGGGYGYTF
TRBJ2-1,TRBV5-1,.,.,TGCGCCAGCAGCTTCCCCCCGGGGGAGGAGCAGTTCTTC,CASSFPPGEEQFF
TRBJ2-2,TRBV19,.,TRBD2,TGTGCCAGTAGTACTATAGCGGGAGTCGGGGAGCTGTTTTTT,CASSTIAGVGELFF
TRBJ1-6,TRBV28,.,.,TGTGCCAGCAGTGCCGGGTCCGGGGATTTATCACCCCTCCACTTT,CASSAGSGDLSPLHF
TRBJ1-2,TRBV7-2,.,.,TGTGCCAGCAGCTCTACCCCCGGGGAGCCCTATGGCTACACCTTC,CASSSTPGEPYGYTF
TRBJ2-1,TRBV3-1/TRBV3-2,once,TRBD2,TGTGCCAGCAGCCCCGGACTAGCGGGAGTCTCCTACAATGAGCAGTTCTTC,CASSPGLAGVSYNEQFF
TRBJ1-1,TRBV4-1,.,.,TGCGCCAGCACCCGAGGGCGGGGGAACACTGAAGCTTTCTTT,CASTRGRGNTEAFF
TRBJ2-1,TRBV7-3,.,.,TGTGCCAGCAGCCGTGATTCGGGCAATGAGCAGTTCTTC,CASSRDSGNEQFF
TRBJ2-3,TRBV10-3,.,TRBD2,TGTGCCATCAGTCGAGGACTAGCGGGGGGCACAGATACGCAGTATTTT,CAISRGLAGGTDTQYF
TRBJ2-5,TRBV6-5,.,.,TGTGCCAGCAGTTACGATTCCAGTTTCCAAGAGACCCAGTACTTC,CASSYDSSFQETQYF
TRBJ1-5,TRBV28,.,.,TGTGCCAGCAGTTTTTCTGGTTTTCCGAGCAGGGGCAATCAGCCCCAGCATTTT,CASSFSGFPSRGNQPQHF
TRBJ2-6,TRBV29-1,.,.,TGCAGCGCCCAGGCGTCTGGGGCCAACGTCCTGACTTTC,CSAQASGANVLTF
TRBJ1-2,TRBV28,.,.,TGTGCCAGCACAGGAGGCTATGGCTACACCTTC,CASTGGYGYTF
TRBJ2-1,TRBV29-1,.,.,TGCAGCGTTGCCTACAGGGGGGGGAATGAGCAGTTCTTC,CSVAYRGGNEQFF
TRBJ1-4,TRBV28,.,TRBD1,TGTGCCAGCAGTCACCCGACCGGGACAGGGGGCAGGGATAATGAAAAACTGTTTTTT,CASSHPTGTGGRDNEKLFF
TRBJ2-7,TRBV18,.,.,TGTGCCAGCTCACCCTTCTCGGGGGACTACGAGCAGTACTTC,CASSPFSGDYEQYF
TRBJ1-1,TRBV10-3,few,TRBD1,TGTGCCATCAGAGAGGGGGCAGGGACTGAAGCTTTCTTT,CAIREGAGTEAFF
TRBJ1-5,TRBV5-4,.,TRBD1,TGTGCCAGCAGCTTACAGGGGAGGAATCAGCCCCAGCATTTT,CASSLQGRNQPQHF
TRBJ1-2,TRBV3-1/TRBV3-2,many,.,TGTGCCAGCAGCTTCCGCCAAGTCGGGGATGGCTACACCTTC,CASSFRQVGDGYTF
TRBJ2-5,TRBV20-1,.,.,TGCAGTGCTAGTGGCGGGCAGACGAAGGAGACCCAGTACTTC,CSASGGQTKETQYF
TRBJ2-6,TRBV6-2/TRBV6-3,.,.,TGTGCCAGCAGTCTACCGACAGGGGCCAACGTCCTGACTTTC,CASSLPTGANVLTF
TRBJ1-1,TRBV2,.,TRBD1,TGTGCCAGCACCAGACAGGGGGGGAACACTGAAGCTTTCTTT,CASTRQGGNTEAFF
TRBJ2-1,TRBV5-4,.,TRBD2,TGTGCCAGCAGCTTGGAAGGACTAGCGGGAGGAAAGCAGTTCTTC,CASSLEGLAGGKQFF
TRBJ1-1,TRBV7-9,once,.,TGTGCCAGCAGCTTAGGATCAGGGAACACTGAAGCTTTCTTT,CASSLGSGNTEAFF
TRBJ2-1,TRBV4-2,.,TRBD1,TGTGCCAGCAGCCAAGCGTCCCGGGACAGGGACGAGCAGTTCTTC,CASSQASRDRDEQFF
TRBJ2-1,TRBV6-5,.,TRBD2,TGTGCCAGCAGTTACCTACTAGCGGGGCACAATGAGCAGTTCTTC,CASSYLLAGHNEQFF
TRBJ2-1,TRBV3-1/TRBV3-2,.,.,TGTGCCAGCAGCCACTTGGCCAATGAGCAGTTCTTC,CASSHLANEQFF
TRBJ1-2,TRBV27,.,.,TGTGCCAGCAGTCTAGGCAGGGTGTACGGCTACACCTTC,CASSLGRVYGYTF
TRBJ1-1,TRBV19,.,.,TGTGCCAGTAGTCGAAACGCTCAGGGGTCCCGTGAAGCTTTCTTT,CASSRNAQGSREAFF
TRBJ2-7,TRBV3-1/TRBV3-2,.,TRBD2,TGTGCCAGCAGCCAAGGATCCCTAGCGGGGTACGAGCAGTACTTC,CASSQGSLAGYEQYF
TRBJ1-6,TRBV28,.,.,TGTGCCAGCAGTAAGGGGCCTTCACCCCTCCACTTT,CASSKGPSPLHF
TRBJ2-7,TRBV19,.,TRBD2,TGTGCCAGTAGTACATTAGCGGGAGGATCCTACGAGCAGTACTTC,CASSTLAGGSYEQYF
TRBJ2-7,TRBV15,.,.,TGTGCCACCAGCAGAGTGGGGACTTCCTACGAGCAGTACTTC,CATSRVGTSYEQYF
TRBJ2-1,TRBV7-3,.,.,TGTGCCAGCAGCTTATCAGGTAGTCTTTCTTACAATGAGCAGTTCTTC,CASSLSGSLSYNEQFF
TRBJ1-3,TRBV30,.,.,TGTGCCTGGAGAGACAGGTCCTCTGGAAACACCATATATTTT,CAWRDRSSGNTIYF
TRBJ2-5,TRBV2,.,TRBD1,TGTGCCAGCAGTCAGGGGGCGATACAAGAGACCCAGTACTTC,CASSQGAIQETQYF
TRBJ1-2,TRBV6-5,few,.,TGTGCCAGCAGTTACTCGAACGTACAGGGACCTTATGGCTACACCTTC,CASSYSNVQGPYGYTF
TRBJ2-7,TRBV6-5,.,TRBD2,TGTGCCAGCACTACCATTGGGACTAGCGGCTACGAGCAGTACTTC,CASTTIGTSGYEQYF
TRBJ2-7,TRBV2,once,TRBD1,TGTGCCAGCACTAAGACAGGGTACGAGCAGTACTTC,CASTKTGYEQYF